This TCR beta chain derives from a study of blood T cell repertoires in COVID-19. Across the whole study: Samples taken during acute and convalescent COVID-19 were collected in the United States, Italy and Spain. From T cells, B-cell-depleted T cells, or PBMCs came the material, which was cDNA or gDNA.

Some clones are missing from TCRdb's copy, which holds only in-frame ones; the method was immunoSEQ multiplex PCR. Of tens of thousands of clones listed, roughly 91% are singletons. CDR1 and CDR2 from the germline V gene are SGHRS and YFSETQ. The V and J ends lost 2 bases and 4 bases, in that order; junction bases with no gene match: 6. CDR3 size: 15 residues. The specimen sequenced was peripheral blood. This rearrangement joins TRBV5-1 to TRBJ1-1, with 9 positions matching TRBD1. This receptor was taken from a woman between 50 and 59 years old in a cohort sampled during active COVID-19. The CDR3 here is CASSFRGQGGTEAFF. As DNA, the CDR3 is TGCGCCAGCAGCTTTCGGGGACAGGGTGGCACTGAAGCTTTCTTT.